This TCR beta chain came from a study of glioma-infiltrating T cells. Using RNA template, CDR3s of TCR alpha and beta were amplified with iRepertoire arm-PCR. TCRdb re-analysed the multiplex PCR reads in MiXCR, keeping a single row per CDR3 protein. The data contain tens of thousands of distinct CDR3 sequences, around 37% of them singletons. CDR3 size: 14 residues. CDR1 SGHTA and CDR2 FQGNSA come from the germline V gene. As for this clonotype: A junction end diverges from the germline sequence, so it may reflect a read error.

The rearrangement links TRBV7-2 to TRBJ1-2, with a weak D call TRBD1 (6 bases). Source material: glioma tissue, nonneoplastic brain tissue, or PBMCs (not recorded which). The clonotype comes from a human donor with low-grade glioma or glioblastoma, undergoing nonglioma brain surgery, or in good health (not recorded which). The CDR3, as DNA: TGTGCCAGCAGCTTCACACAGGGTACCTATGGCTACAACTTC. The encoded protein is CASSFTQGTYGYNF.